The TCR beta chain under discussion was sequenced for a study of CD8+CD57+ T cells in acquired aplastic anemia. The wider study: When averaged, DNA from sorted CD4+ and CD8+ cells came to 3 to 4 ug.

The study's findings and limits: Patients and controls had in common approximately 28 CD8+ CDR3 sequences.

It was patients with CD8+CD57+ cell expansion by flow cytometry who were chosen for sequencing. Severe acquired aplastic anemia was diagnosed in all patients. When blood sampling took place, the patients had received no therapy. The germline gives CDR1 SGHNT, CDR2 YYREEE (reference sequence). Trimming left V 1 base short and J 4 bases short, with 3 bases between. This CDR3 region has 13 residues. This clonotype was picked up a small number of times. What it recognizes is unknown. The use of genomic DNA as template underpinned the TCR beta VDJ and CDR3 profiling. TCRdb independently ran MiXCR on the reads; one entry per CDR3 protein. The repertoire holds 250,000 to 300,000 distinct CDR3 sequences, with 56% as singletons.

The specimen sequenced was sorted CD4+, CD8+, or CD8+CD57+ T cells (not recorded which) from PBMCs. This receptor was obtained from a human donor with aplastic anemia. The chain combines TRBV5-4 with TRBJ2-6; D unresolved. In DNA, the CDR3 is TGTGCCAGCAGCTTGCCCGGGGCCAACGTCCTGACTTTC. Translation gives CASSLPGANVLTF.